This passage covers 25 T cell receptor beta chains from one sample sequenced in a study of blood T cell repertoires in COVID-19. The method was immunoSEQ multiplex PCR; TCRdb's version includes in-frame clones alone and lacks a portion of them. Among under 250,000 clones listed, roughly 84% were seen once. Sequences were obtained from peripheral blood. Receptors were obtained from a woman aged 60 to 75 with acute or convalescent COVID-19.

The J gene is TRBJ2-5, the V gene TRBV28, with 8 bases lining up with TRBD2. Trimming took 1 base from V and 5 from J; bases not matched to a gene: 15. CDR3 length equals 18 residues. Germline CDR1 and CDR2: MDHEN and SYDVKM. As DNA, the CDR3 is TGTGCCAGCAGTTTATCAGGAGGCGGCGGGGGGCCAGGGGAGACCCAGTACTTC. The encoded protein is CASSLSGGGGGPGETQYF.

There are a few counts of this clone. CDR3 nucleotides: TGTGCCAGCAGCCAAGATTTGGCGGGGGGGTACAATGAGCAGTTCTTC. This encodes CASSQDLAGGYNEQFF. The rearrangement links TRBV4-2 to TRBJ2-1; TRBD2 matches 9 bases. The germline V gene encodes CDR1 LGHNA and CDR2 YNFKEQ. V lost 0 bases to trimming and J lost 4 bases; unmatched junction nucleotides: 4. The CDR3 consists of 16 residues.

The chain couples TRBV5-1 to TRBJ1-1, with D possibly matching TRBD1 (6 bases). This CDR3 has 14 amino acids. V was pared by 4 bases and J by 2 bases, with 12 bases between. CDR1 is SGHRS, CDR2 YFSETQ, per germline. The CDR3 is CASSALQGNTEAFF. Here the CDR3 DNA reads TGCGCCAGCAGCGCATTACAGGGTAACACTGAAGCTTTCTTT.

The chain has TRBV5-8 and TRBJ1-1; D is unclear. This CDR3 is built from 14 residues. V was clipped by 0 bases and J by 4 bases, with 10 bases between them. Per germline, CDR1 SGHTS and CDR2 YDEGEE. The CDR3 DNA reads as TGTGCCAGCAGCTTGGTAGGAGGGAGCACTGAAGCTTTCTTT. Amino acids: CASSLVGGSTEAFF.

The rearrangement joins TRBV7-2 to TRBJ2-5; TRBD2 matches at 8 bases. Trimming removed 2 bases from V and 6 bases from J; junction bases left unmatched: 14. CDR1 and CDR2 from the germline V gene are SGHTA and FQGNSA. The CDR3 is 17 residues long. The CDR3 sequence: CASSLWDGGAGLKTQYF. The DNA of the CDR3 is TGTGCCAGCAGCTTATGGGACGGGGGGGCCGGATTGAAGACCCAGTACTTC.

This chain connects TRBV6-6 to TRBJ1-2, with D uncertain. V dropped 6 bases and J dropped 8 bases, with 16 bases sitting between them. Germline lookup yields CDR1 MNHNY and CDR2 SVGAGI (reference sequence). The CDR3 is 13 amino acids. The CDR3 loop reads CASSLDNRGGYTF. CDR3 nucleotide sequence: TGTGCCAGCAGCCTCGACAACCGAGGGGGCTACACCTTC.

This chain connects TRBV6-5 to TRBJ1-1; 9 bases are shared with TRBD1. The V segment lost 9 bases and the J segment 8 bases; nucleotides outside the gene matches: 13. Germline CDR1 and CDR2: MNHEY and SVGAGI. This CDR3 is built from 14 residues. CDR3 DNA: TGTGCCAGAATTATTTTGGGACAGGGAGGAGAAGCTTTCTTT. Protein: CARIILGQGGEAFF.

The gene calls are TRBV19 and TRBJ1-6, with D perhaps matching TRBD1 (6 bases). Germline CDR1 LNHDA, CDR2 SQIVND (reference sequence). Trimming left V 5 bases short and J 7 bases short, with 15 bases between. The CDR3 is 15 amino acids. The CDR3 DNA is TGTGCCAGTAGTCCCCGGGACACGGGGAATTCACCCCTCCACTTT. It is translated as CASSPRDTGNSPLHF.

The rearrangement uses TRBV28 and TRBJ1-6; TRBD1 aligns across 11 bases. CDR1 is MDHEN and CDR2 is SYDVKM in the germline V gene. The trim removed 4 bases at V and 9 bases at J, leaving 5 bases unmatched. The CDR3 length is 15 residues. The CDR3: CASSWDRGISSPLHF. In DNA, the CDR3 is TGTGCCAGCAGTTGGGACAGGGGGATTAGTTCACCCCTCCACTTT. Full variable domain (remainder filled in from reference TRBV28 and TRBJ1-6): DVKVTQSSRYLVKRTGEKVFLECVQDMDHENMFWYRQDPGLGLRLIYFSYDVKMKEKGDIPEGYSVSREKKERFSLILESASTNQTSMYLCASSWDRGISSPLHFGNGTRLTVT.

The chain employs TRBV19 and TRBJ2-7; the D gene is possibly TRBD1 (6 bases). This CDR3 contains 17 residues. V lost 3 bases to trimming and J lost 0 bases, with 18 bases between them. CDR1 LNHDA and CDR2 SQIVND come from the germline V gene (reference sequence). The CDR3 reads CASSMRGGQTSSYEQYF. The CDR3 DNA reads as TGTGCCAGTAGTATGCGAGGGGGACAAACCAGCTCCTACGAGCAGTACTTC.

The CDR3 here is CASSHFMNTEAFF. For the CDR3, the DNA is TGTGCCAGCAGCCACTTTATGAACACTGAAGCTTTCTTT. The chain carries TRBV21-1 and TRBJ1-1. TRBV21-1 is a documented pseudogene. The CDR3 totals 13 residues.

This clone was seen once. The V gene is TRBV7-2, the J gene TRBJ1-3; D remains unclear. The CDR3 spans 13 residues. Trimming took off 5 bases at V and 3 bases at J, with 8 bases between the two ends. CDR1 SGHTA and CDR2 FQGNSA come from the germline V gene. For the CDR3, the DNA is TGTGCCAGCAGCCCCCAACTTGGAAACACCATATATTTT. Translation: CASSPQLGNTIYF.

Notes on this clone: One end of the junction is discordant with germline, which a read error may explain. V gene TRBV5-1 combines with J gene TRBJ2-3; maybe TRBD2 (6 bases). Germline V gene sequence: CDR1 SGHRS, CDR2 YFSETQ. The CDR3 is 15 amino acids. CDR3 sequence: CASSLKPTSTDTQYF. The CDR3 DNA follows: TGCGCCAGCAGCTTGAAACCTACTAGCACTGATACGCAGTATTTT. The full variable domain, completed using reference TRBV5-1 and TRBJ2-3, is KAGVTQTPRYLIKTRGQQVTLSCSPISGHRSVSWYQQTPGQGLQFLFEYFSETQRNKGNFPGRFSGRQFSNSRSEMNVSTLELGDSALYLCASSLKPTSTDTQYFGPGTRLTVL.

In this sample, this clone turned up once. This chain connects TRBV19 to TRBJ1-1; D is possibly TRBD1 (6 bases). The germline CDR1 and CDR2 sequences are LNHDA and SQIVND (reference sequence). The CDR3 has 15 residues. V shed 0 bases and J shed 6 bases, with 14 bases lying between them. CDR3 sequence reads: CASSIEGRGHSEAFF. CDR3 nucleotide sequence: TGTGCCAGTAGTATAGAAGGCAGGGGACACTCTGAAGCTTTCTTT.

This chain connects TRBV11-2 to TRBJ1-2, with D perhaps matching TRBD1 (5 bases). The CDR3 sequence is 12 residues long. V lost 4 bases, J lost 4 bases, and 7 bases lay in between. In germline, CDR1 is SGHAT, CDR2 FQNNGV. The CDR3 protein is CASSSGGYGYTF. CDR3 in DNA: TGTGCCAGCAGCTCCGGGGGCTATGGCTACACCTTC.

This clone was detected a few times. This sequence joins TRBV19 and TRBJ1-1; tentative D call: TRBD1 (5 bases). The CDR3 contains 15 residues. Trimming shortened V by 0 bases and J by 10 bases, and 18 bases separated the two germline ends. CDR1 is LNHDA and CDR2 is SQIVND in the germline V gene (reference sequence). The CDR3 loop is CASSIDRRGGGGAFF. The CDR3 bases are TGTGCCAGTAGTATAGATCGGAGGGGAGGAGGAGGAGCTTTCTTT.

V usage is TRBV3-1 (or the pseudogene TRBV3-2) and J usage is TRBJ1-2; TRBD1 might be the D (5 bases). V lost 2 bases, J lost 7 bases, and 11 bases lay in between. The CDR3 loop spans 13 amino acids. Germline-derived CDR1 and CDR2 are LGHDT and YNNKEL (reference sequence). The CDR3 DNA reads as TGTGCCAGCAGCCAACAGGGCGCCGCTGGCTACACCTTC. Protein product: CASSQQGAAGYTF.

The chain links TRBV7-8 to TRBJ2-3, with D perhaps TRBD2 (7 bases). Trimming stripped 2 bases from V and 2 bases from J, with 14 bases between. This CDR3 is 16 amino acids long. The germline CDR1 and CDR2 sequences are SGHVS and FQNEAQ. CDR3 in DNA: TGTGCCAGCAGCTTAATACGGGGGGCCGTCACAGATACGCAGTATTTT. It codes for CASSLIRGAVTDTQYF. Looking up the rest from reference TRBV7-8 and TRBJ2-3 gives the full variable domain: GAGVSQSPRYKVAKRGQDVALRCDPISGHVSLFWYQQALGQGPEFLTYFQNEAQLDKSGLPSDRFFAERPEGSVSTLKIQRTQQEDSAVYLCASSLIRGAVTDTQYFGPGTRLTVL.

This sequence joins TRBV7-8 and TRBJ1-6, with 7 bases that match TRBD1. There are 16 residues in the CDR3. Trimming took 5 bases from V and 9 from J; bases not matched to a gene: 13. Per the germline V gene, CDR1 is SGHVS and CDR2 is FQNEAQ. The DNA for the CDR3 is TGTGCCAGCAGCCCCTCGGGACAGTCATGGGGTTCACCCCTCCACTTT. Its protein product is CASSPSGQSWGSPLHF.

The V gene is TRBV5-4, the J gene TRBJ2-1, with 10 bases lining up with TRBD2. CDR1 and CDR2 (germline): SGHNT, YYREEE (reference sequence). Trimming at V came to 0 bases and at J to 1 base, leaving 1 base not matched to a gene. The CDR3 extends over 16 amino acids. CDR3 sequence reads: CASSLVAGGSYNEQFF. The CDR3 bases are TGTGCCAGCAGCTTGGTAGCGGGGGGTTCCTACAATGAGCAGTTCTTC.

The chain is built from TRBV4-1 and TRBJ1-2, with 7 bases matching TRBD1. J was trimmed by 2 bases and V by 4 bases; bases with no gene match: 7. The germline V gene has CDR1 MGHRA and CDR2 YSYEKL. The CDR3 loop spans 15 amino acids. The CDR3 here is CASSPQGQANYGYTF. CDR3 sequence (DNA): TGCGCCAGCAGCCCACAGGGGCAGGCAAACTATGGCTACACCTTC.

The chain's CDR3 is CAWKGQGAAGYTF. CDR3 coding DNA: TGTGCCTGGAAGGGACAGGGGGCGGCCGGCTACACCTTC. The chain joins TRBV30 to TRBJ1-2; 12 bases align to TRBD1. CDR3 length: 13 amino acids. Looked up from germline, CDR1 is GTSNPN and CDR2 is SVGIG (reference sequence). Trimming cost V 4 bases and J 8 bases; bases outside gene matches: 5. Variable domain in full (rest from reference TRBV30 and TRBJ1-2): SQTIHQWPATLVQPVGSPLSLECTVEGTSNPNLYWYRQAAGRGLQLLFYSVGIGQISSEVPQNLSASRPQDRQFILSSKKLLLSDSGFYLCAWKGQGAAGYTFGSGTRLTVV.

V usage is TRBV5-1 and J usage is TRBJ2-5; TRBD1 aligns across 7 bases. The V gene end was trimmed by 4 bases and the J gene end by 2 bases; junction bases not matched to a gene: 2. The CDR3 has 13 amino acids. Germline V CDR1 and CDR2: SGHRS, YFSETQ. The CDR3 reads CASSGDSQETQYF. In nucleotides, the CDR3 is TGCGCCAGCAGCGGGGACAGTCAAGAGACCCAGTACTTC.

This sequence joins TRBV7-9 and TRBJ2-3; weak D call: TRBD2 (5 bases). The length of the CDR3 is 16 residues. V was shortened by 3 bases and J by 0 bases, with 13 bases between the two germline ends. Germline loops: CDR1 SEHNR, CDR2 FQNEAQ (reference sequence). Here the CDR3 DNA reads TGTGCCAGCAGCTTTCTGGAGCGGTCTAGCACAGATACGCAGTATTTT. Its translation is CASSFLERSSTDTQYF. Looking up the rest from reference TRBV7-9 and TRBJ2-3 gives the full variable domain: DTGVSQNPRHKITKRGQNVTFRCDPISEHNRLYWYRQTLGQGPEFLTYFQNEAQLEKSRLLSDRFSAERPKGSFSTLEIQRTEQGDSAMYLCASSFLERSSTDTQYFGPGTRLTVL.

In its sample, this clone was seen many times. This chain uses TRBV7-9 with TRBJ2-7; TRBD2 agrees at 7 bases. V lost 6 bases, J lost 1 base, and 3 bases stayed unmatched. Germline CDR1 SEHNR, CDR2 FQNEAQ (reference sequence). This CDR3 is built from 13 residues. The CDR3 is CASRSGASYEQYF. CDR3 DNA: TGTGCCAGCAGGAGCGGGGCGTCCTACGAGCAGTACTTC.